The subject of this entry is one T cell receptor beta chain. No antigen is known for it. This specimen belongs to a study of Ad26.COV2.S vaccination and SARS-CoV-2 variants. Looking at the study overall: Participants got Ad26.COV2.S intramuscularly, once or twice 56 days apart. Points from the study as a whole: Quantification of TCR breadth and depth may have yielded underestimates of total T cell responses. Measurement of non-spike TCR breadth gave similar results in vaccine and placebo recipients. Substantial breadth in spike-specific CD8+ and CD4+ T cell responses was reportedly seen after vaccination.

This sample's treatment: 15 to 20 received Ad26.COV2.S at low or high dose, single or two shots; about 5 received placebo; per-sample allocation not given. Samples analyzed were those drawn on day 63 after the first vaccine or placebo injection. Assay used: immunoSEQ multiplex PCR; TCRdb lists only in-frame clones, some missing. The data hold about 320,000 clones, with roughly 90% observed a single time. Trimming removed 3 bases at V and 1 base at J, with 14 bases between. This CDR3 is built from 15 residues. Germline V lookup: CDR1 SGHNT, CDR2 YYREEE (reference sequence). The chain couples TRBV5-4 to TRBJ2-7, with D perhaps given as TRBD1 or TRBD2 (5 bases each). Sequenced material: peripheral blood, taken in a trial of Ad26.COV2.S vaccine versus placebo. The receptor's source is a person between 18 and 65 years old who received the Ad26.COV2.S COVID-19 vaccine or a placebo. The DNA for the CDR3 is TGTGCCAGCAGCTGGGACGCGACCGGGTCCTACGAGCAGTACTTC. Amino acids: CASSWDATGSYEQYF.